The source of this T cell receptor beta chain is a study of cytomegalovirus exposure and HLA in healthy donors. In the case of this clone: Antigen unknown.

Study outcomes and limitations: The investigators catalogued 150 to 200 TCR beta chains as cytomegalovirus-associated.

Trimming stripped 7 bases from V and 1 base from J, with 16 bases between. CDR1 MNHNY and CDR2 SVGAGI come from the germline V gene (reference sequence). The CDR3 loop spans 15 amino acids. With 60 Vbeta and 13 Jbeta primers, the PCR was carried out. Using immunoSEQ multiplex PCR, the repertoire was profiled, and TCRdb retains in-frame clones only, with some absent. In the table there are about 220,000 clones, over 65% of which are singletons. This sequence joins TRBV6-6 and TRBJ1-1, with D possibly TRBD1 on 6 matching bases. Sequencing was done on a sample of PBMCs. The source of this sequence is a man younger than 35 in good health and CMV-seronegative. The CDR3 loop reads CASNGAGAGNTEAFF. The CDR3 DNA follows: TGTGCCAGCAACGGTGCGGGGGCCGGGAACACTGAAGCTTTCTTT.